This TCR beta chain emerged from a study of response to subunit inactivated influenza vaccine. The study, taken as a whole, reports: The authors proposed limited new T cell recruitment per seasonal influenza vaccination.

This CDR3 has 15 residues. V was clipped by 5 bases and J by 0 bases, with 12 bases between them. Germline V gene data show CDR1 as SGHRS and CDR2 as YFSETQ. TCRdb reprocessed the RT-PCR reads with MiXCR, giving one entry per CDR3 protein. The data show 530,000 or so distinct CDR3 sequences, roughly 27% seen once. About this clonotype: The antigen remains unidentified.

The material was CD4+ T cells sorted from PBMCs, obtained about 5 days after vaccination. The clonotype was recovered from a man aged 50 to 59 who received an inactivated influenza vaccine. The chain combines TRBV5-1 with TRBJ2-1; D might be TRBD1 (6 bases). The CDR3 protein is CASRSDRSSYNEQFF. The CDR3 DNA reads as TGCGCCAGCAGGTCAGACAGGAGCTCCTACAATGAGCAGTTCTTC.